Described below is a single TCR beta chain sequence and its context. The data stem from a study of blood T cell repertoires in COVID-19. Study summary: The samples span acute and convalescent COVID-19 from the United States, Italy and Spain. The analysed material was cDNA or gDNA that came from T cells, B-cell-depleted T cells, or PBMCs.

Trimming took 2 bases from V and 8 from J; bases not matched to a gene: 3. The germline gives CDR1 MNHEY, CDR2 SVGAGI. The CDR3 covers 13 residues. Data came from immunoSEQ multiplex PCR; TCRdb stores just in-frame clones and leaves some out. Found here are roughly 150,000 clones, approximately 90% of them singletons; the top ten hold 4.3%. Participant-given clinical history determined each cohort assignment. For recovered donors of Cohort 3, there were two negative PCRs, clearance, or symptom resolution. The TCR originated in a man aged 45-65 years who had recovered from COVID-19. The genes are TRBV6-5 and TRBJ1-2, with TRBD1 matching over 9 bases. The sequenced sample consisted of PBMCs or T cells enriched from blood (not recorded which). CDR3 region: CASSYPGTGGYTF. For the CDR3, the DNA is TGTGCCAGCAGTTACCCCGGGACAGGGGGCTACACCTTC.